These T cell receptor beta chains were read from a single sample in a study of shared clonotypes between healthy human individuals. Produced via immunoSEQ multiplex PCR; TCRdb's table is partial and in-frame only. The data hold under 850,000 clones, with roughly 72% observed a single time. The specimen sequenced was memory CD4+ T cells sorted from blood. These receptors all stem from a woman younger than 45 in good health. CDR3s include the opening cysteine and the closing phenylalanine or tryptophan. Fields, in order: CDR3 DNA, CDR3 protein, D gene, clone size, V gene, J gene. The D gene is left open where the match is weak. Some rows mark clone size as missing; the rest say once, few, many or name a class of expanded clone.

DNA: TGTGCCAGCAGTTACAGTAATTCACCCCTCCACTTT
CDR3: CASSYSNSPLHF
D: -
size: -
V: TRBV27
J: TRBJ1-6

DNA: TGTGCCAGCAGCCGCAGAGGGACGAGGGAACAGCCCCAGCATTTT
CDR3: CASSRRGTREQPQHF
D: -
size: -
V: TRBV7-2
J: TRBJ1-5

DNA: TGTGCCAGCAGCTTCCGCTATCTCCACAATGAGCAGTTCTTC
CDR3: CASSFRYLHNEQFF
D: -
size: few
V: TRBV7-2
J: TRBJ2-1

DNA: TGTGCCAGCAGCCCCGCCCAGCCTGGCTCTGGAAACACCATATATTTT
CDR3: CASSPAQPGSGNTIYF
D: -
size: -
V: TRBV7-9
J: TRBJ1-3

DNA: TGTGCCAGCAGCCCACCGGGGGCTGCTCTTTGGGGCACAGATACGCAGTATTTT
CDR3: CASSPPGAALWGTDTQYF
D: -
size: -
V: TRBV9
J: TRBJ2-3

DNA: TGTGCCAGCAGCTTCGGGACTTCCACAGATACGCAGTATTTT
CDR3: CASSFGTSTDTQYF
D: -
size: -
V: TRBV7-9
J: TRBJ2-3

DNA: TGTGCCAGCAGAGCAGGGAACCTTAATGAAAAACTGTTTTTT
CDR3: CASRAGNLNEKLFF
D: -
size: -
V: TRBV28
J: TRBJ1-4

DNA: TGTGCCAGTAGTATAACCCGTTCAACCGGGACGCAGAGCTCCTACGAGCAGTACTTC
CDR3: CASSITRSTGTQSSYEQYF
D: -
size: many
V: TRBV19
J: TRBJ2-7

DNA: TGTGCCAGCAGTCCTAGCTGGAGCTCCTACAATGAGCAGTTCTTC
CDR3: CASSPSWSSYNEQFF
D: -
size: -
V: TRBV6-6
J: TRBJ2-1

DNA: TGTGCCTGGAGTACTCAGGGGATGGGAGAAAAACTGTTTTTT
CDR3: CAWSTQGMGEKLFF
D: -
size: once
V: TRBV30
J: TRBJ1-4

DNA: TGTGCCACCAGCCACAGGGACCAGCCCCAGCATTTT
CDR3: CATSHRDQPQHF
D: -
size: -
V: TRBV15
J: TRBJ1-5

DNA: TGCGCCAGCAGCTTCAGGGACAGGGCGAGCACAGATACGCAGTATTTT
CDR3: CASSFRDRASTDTQYF
D: TRBD1
size: once
V: TRBV5-1
J: TRBJ2-3

DNA: TGTGCCAGCAGCCCCGGGACAGCGGTAACAGATACGCAGTATTTT
CDR3: CASSPGTAVTDTQYF
D: TRBD1
size: -
V: TRBV11-3
J: TRBJ2-3